This TCR beta chain was sequenced in a study of regulatory T cells in long-lasting Graves disease. The sample's time point: newly diagnosed GD, antithyroid drugs for less than 3 months. Scientists built the TCR library using RNA that was extracted from PBMCs. Arm-PCR with iRepertoire HTBI primers amplified the CDR3 regions for these TCR beta libraries. From the multiplex PCR reads, TCRdb called clonotypes with MiXCR, one entry per CDR3 protein. The sample has a few hundred thousand distinct CDR3 sequences, 18% seen once. CDR1 is SNHLY and CDR2 is FYNNEI in the germline V gene. V lost 0 bases, J lost 11 bases, and 17 bases lay in between. The CDR3 has 15 residues. This clonotype was observed many times. The data also belong to a second study, concerning T cells in Graves' hyperthyroidism and ophthalmopathy.

The rearrangement links TRBV2 to TRBJ1-5; a possible D gene is TRBD1 (5 bases). This clonotype was sampled from a woman younger than 45 with Graves disease. Specimen: peripheral blood mononuclear cells (PBMCs), collected at new diagnosis, from a patient treated with antithyroid drugs. The DNA for the CDR3 is TGTGCCAGCAGTGAAGCGCGTGGAGGGGTGACAGCCCAGCATTTT. Translation: CASSEARGGVTAQHF. Together with reference TRBV2 and TRBJ1-5, the CDR3 gives the full variable domain: EPEVTQTPSHQVTQMGQEVILRCVPISNHLYFYWYRQILGQKVEFLVSFYNNEISEKSEIFDDQFSVERPDGSNFTLKIRSTKLEDSAMYFCASSEARGGVTAQHFGDGTRLSIL.